This TCR beta chain was found in a study of sequential checkpoint blockade in melanoma. TCRdb's table, derived via immunoSEQ multiplex PCR, lists solely in-frame clones and lacks some. The sample holds about 7,000 clones, roughly 27% seen once. Described treatment: randomized to nivolumab then ipilimumab (arm A) or the reverse (arm B). V shed 6 bases and J shed 0 bases, with 11 bases lying between them. The germline gives CDR1 SQVTM, CDR2 ANQGSEA. The CDR3 totals 13 residues. This sequence joins TRBV29-1 and TRBJ1-2, with D unclear. The starting material was tumor tissue (inferred from file names), obtained from a patient given nivolumab and ipilimumab in sequence. This clonotype originated in a human donor with melanoma. The CDR3 bases are TGCAGCGTGGATGCGGGGACTAACTATGGCTACACCTTC. This translates into CSVDAGTNYGYTF. The whole variable domain, filled in from reference TRBV29-1 and TRBJ1-2, reads SAVISQKPSRDICQRGTSLTIQCQVDSQVTMMFWYRQQPGQSLTLIATANQGSEATYESGFVIDKFPISRPNLTFSTLTVSNMSPEDSSIYLCSVDAGTNYGYTFGSGTRLTVV.